This T cell receptor (beta chain) was found in a study of cytomegalovirus exposure and HLA in healthy donors. The V gene end was trimmed by 7 bases and the J gene end by 1 base; junction bases not matched to a gene: 11. The CDR3 has 18 amino acids. CDR1 MNHEY and CDR2 SMNVEV come from the germline V gene (reference sequence). PCR employed 60 Vbeta and 13 Jbeta primers. TCRdb's copy holds only in-frame clones and misses some; the assay was immunoSEQ multiplex PCR. The data show some 130,000 clones, roughly 80% seen once. The source of this sequence is a female donor in good health and CMV-seronegative. The chain joins TRBV27 to TRBJ2-3, with TRBD2 identical over 13 bases. Sequenced material: PBMCs. The CDR3 loop reads CASTRGLAGVARTDTQYF. DNA of the CDR3: TGTGCCAGCACCCGAGGACTAGCGGGAGTTGCTCGCACAGATACGCAGTATTTT.